The clone carrying this T cell receptor (beta chain) is a singleton in its sample. Its antigen is not identified. The sample belongs to a study of cytomegalovirus exposure and HLA in healthy donors. Study as a whole: The 110 or so validation repertoires used a platform that matched the one used for the approximately 690 first-cohort repertoires, as a later analysis reported. The study's findings and limits: The study flagged some 170 TCR beta chains as cytomegalovirus-associated. Within the approximately 110 validation repertoires, first-cohort TCR clusters tended to co-occur, according to a later analysis.

The data were produced by immunoSEQ multiplex PCR, yet TCRdb's version contains in-frame clones alone and is incomplete. Of roughly 230,000 clones listed, around 91% are singletons. It was the approximately 130-subject validation cohort, separate from the roughly 700-subject first cohort, to which the donors belonged. In germline, CDR1 is SQVTM, CDR2 ANQGSEA. The V end lost 6 bases, the J end lost 5 bases, and 11 bases lay between the germline ends. The CDR3 is 11 amino acids. Sequencing was done on a sample of PBMCs. The chain couples TRBV29-1 to TRBJ2-7; possibly TRBD1 for D (6 bases). This TCR came from a woman in her twenties or thirties in good health and CMV-seronegative. CDR3 region: CSVASGDEQYF. The DNA of the CDR3 is TGCAGCGTGGCCTCAGGGGACGAGCAGTACTTC.